This T cell receptor (beta chain) was sequenced in a study of T cell responses to AZD1222 COVID-19 vaccine. Using immunoSEQ multiplex PCR, the repertoire was profiled, and TCRdb retains in-frame clones only, with some absent. This sample yields 150,000 to 200,000 clones, of which approximately 92% are seen a single time; 2.6% belongs to the top ten. The CDR3 contains 14 residues. From germline, CDR1 is SGHRS and CDR2 YFSETQ. V lost 7 bases to trimming and J lost 8 bases, with 19 bases between them. Overall study results and limits: Spike-wide vaccine-associated CD4 TCRs dominated at 160-218 and 743-854. When two AZD1222 doses had been given, Spike-specific TCR breadth and depth rose. Baseline seropositivity occurred in only 5 to 7 AZD1222 recipients.

Comment on this clone: The antigen remains unidentified.

This receptor was obtained from an adult in good health. V is TRBV5-1 and J is TRBJ2-1; D gene ambiguous. The sample here was peripheral blood, taken on day 0 of AZD1222 vaccination. CDR3 nucleotide sequence: TGCGCCAGCGGAGTCCTCGGGCTTCGGGATGAGCAGTTCTTC. This translates into CASGVLGLRDEQFF.